The source of this T cell receptor (beta chain) is a study of cytotoxic CD8 clonotypes in ibrutinib-treated CLL. Study overall: IGHV unmutated roughly 17; relapsed/refractory fewer than 13; treatment-naive more than 14.

The CDR3 is 14 amino acids. V was clipped by 5 bases and J by 0 bases, with 10 bases between them. Per the germline V gene, CDR1 is MGHRA and CDR2 is YSYEKL. Study-level results: Patients showed higher baseline clonality than age-matched healthy donors, and it tracked circulating CD8+ T-cell counts.

TCRdb's copy holds only in-frame clones and misses some; the assay was immunoSEQ multiplex PCR. In the table there are roughly 30,000 clones, about three quarters of which are singletons. About this clone: Its antigen is unknown.

This sequence joins TRBV4-1 and TRBJ1-2; possibly TRBD1 for D (5 bases). Sequenced material: PBMCs, taken after 36 months of ibrutinib treatment. The source of this sequence is a human donor with chronic lymphocytic leukemia. The CDR3 region is CASSRDPANYGYTF. CDR3 DNA sequence: TGCGCCAGCAGCAGGGACCCCGCTAACTATGGCTACACCTTC.